This T cell receptor (beta chain) derives from a study of Graves' ophthalmopathy and Graves' hyperthyroidism. Overall study: Peripheral blood samples were taken at initial diagnosis, before any treatment.

As the template, RNA transcripts were used to amplify TCR beta CDR3 regions. Second-round multiplex PCR came after first-round RT-PCR with HTBI primers. TCRdb itself ran the multiplex PCR reads through MiXCR, one entry per CDR3 protein. Of over 500,000 distinct CDR3 sequences listed, 22% were seen once; the top ten hold roughly 7.4%. Over 18 months of follow-up, stable hyperthyroidism required that no ophthalmopathy appear. People with hyperthyroidism were aged 18 to 65 and newly diagnosed, under 2 months' duration. Other autoimmune diseases, uncontrolled infections, pregnancy and lactation each led to patient exclusion. Germline CDR1 reads GTSNPN; CDR2 reads SVGIG (reference sequence). The CDR3 spans 13 residues. V lost 0 bases and J lost 7, with 10 bases in between.

Sequenced sample: peripheral blood. This chain uses TRBV30 with TRBJ1-5; D remains unclear. This TCR derives from a woman aged 18-35 years with stable Graves' hyperthyroidism. Some clones in this sample may be carry-over from other donors' samples. The CDR3 region is CAWSVLVGQPQHF. CDR3 in DNA: TGTGCCTGGAGTGTACTAGTTGGACAGCCCCAGCATTTT. The full variable domain, rest sourced from reference TRBV30 and TRBJ1-5, is SQTIHQWPATLVQPVGSPLSLECTVEGTSNPNLYWYRQAAGRGLQLLFYSVGIGQISSEVPQNLSASRPQDRQFILSSKKLLLSDSGFYLCAWSVLVGQPQHFGDGTRLSIL.